This T cell receptor (beta chain) was identified in a study of blood T cell repertoires in COVID-19. Germline CDR1 MGHDK, CDR2 SYGVNS. After removal of 1 base from V and 7 bases from J, the junction contained 8 bases not matched to a gene. The CDR3 sequence is 15 residues long. Here immunoSEQ multiplex PCR was the method, and the copy in TCRdb shows in-frame clones only, minus some. The table records around 250,000 clones, around 80% of them present only once. Adults between roughly 18 and 100 years of age took part from fewer than 30 US areas. Assignments of participants to cohorts depended upon their own reported clinical history. All recovered Cohort 3 donors got two negative PCRs, got clearance, or saw symptom resolution.

The source is a man aged 35-49 years who had recovered from COVID-19. The sequencing sample was made of PBMCs or T cells enriched from blood (not recorded which). The chain has TRBV25-1 and TRBJ1-2, with 8 bases that match TRBD1. The CDR3: CASSELGQGAVGYTF. The DNA of the CDR3 is TGTGCCAGCAGTGAATTAGGACAGGGAGCGGTTGGCTACACCTTC.